Reported below is one T cell receptor (beta chain). This entry is derived from a study of cytomegalovirus exposure and HLA in healthy donors. 13 Jbeta primers and 60 Vbeta primers were used for the PCR. Assay: immunoSEQ multiplex PCR; the TCRdb copy retains only in-frame clones and omits some. This table holds about 41,000 clones. The receptor was derived from a man aged 25-45 years in good health and CMV-seronegative. The sample comprised PBMCs.

In DNA, the CDR3 is TGCGCCAGCAGCCCACAACTACAGGGTAGGGAGCAGTTCTTC. It is translated as CASSPQLQGREQFF. The rearrangement uses TRBV4-3 and TRBJ2-1, with D perhaps matching TRBD1 (6 bases). The CDR3 consists of 14 residues. The V end lost 4 bases, the J end lost 10 bases, and 17 bases lay between the germline ends. Germline loops: CDR1 LGHNA, CDR2 YSLEER.